The 3 T cell receptor beta chains listed next were all sequenced from one sample in a study of shared clonotypes between healthy human individuals. Sequencing was performed with immunoSEQ multiplex PCR; in TCRdb, only in-frame clones are kept and a portion is missing. Of around 2.5 million clones listed, 90% to 95% were seen once; the top ten hold around 0.37%. Sequencing was carried out using naive CD4+ T cells from PBMCs. Described subset: CD45RA+ positively selected. These receptors originate from a man aged 18 to 30 in good health. Some clones in this sample may be carry-over from other donors' samples.

V is TRBV5-4 and J is TRBJ1-4; tentatively, D is TRBD1 (5 bases). V lost 0 bases, J lost 8 bases, and 11 bases lay in between. This CDR3 region has 14 residues. CDR1 is SGHNT and CDR2 is YYREEE in the germline V gene (reference sequence). The CDR3 DNA is TGTGCCAGCAGCTTGGGGCGGGACCCCGAAAAACTGTTTTTT. Its translation: CASSLGRDPEKLFF.

This sequence joins TRBV5-1 and TRBJ2-2, with 7 bases that match TRBD1. The CDR3 sequence is 16 residues long. V shed 1 base and J 6 bases; nucleotides not matched to a gene: 9. Germline loops: CDR1 SGHRS, CDR2 YFSETQ. The CDR3 loop reads CASSLKKGGASGELFF. The DNA of the CDR3 is TGCGCCAGCAGCTTGAAAAAAGGGGGCGCGTCCGGGGAGCTGTTTTTT.

The chain carries TRBV7-9 and TRBJ2-7; D perhaps matches TRBD2 (6 bases). V lost 8 bases and J 1 base, leaving 9 bases between the germline ends. The germline V gene has CDR1 SEHNR and CDR2 FQNEAQ (reference sequence). This CDR3 has 12 residues. CDR3 sequence: CASGGFSYEQYF. The DNA of the CDR3 is TGTGCCAGCGGAGGGTTTTCCTACGAGCAGTACTTC.